This T cell receptor (beta chain) was documented in a study of human thymus T cells. Whole-study findings and limits: Across thymic and blood repertoires, the usage of V and J genes appeared to be biased. Highly overlapping thymic repertoires in unrelated individuals were reported by related research.

Germline V lookup: CDR1 LGHNA, CDR2 YSLEER. The CDR3 has 14 residues. The V and J ends lost 2 bases and 6 bases, in that order; junction bases with no gene match: 2. Clones were sequenced by immunoSEQ multiplex PCR, and TCRdb holds only the in-frame ones, with some missing. The top ten hold 0.034% of the sample, which has under 95,000 clones, around 95% seen once. About this clone itself: Antigen specificity is unknown.

Thymus pieces cut out during corrective heart surgery were the tissue that was used. Healthy Finnish infants undergoing corrective surgery for congenital heart defects were used as donors. Sequenced: thymus tissue. The clonotype was recovered from a girl under three years old with a congenital heart defect but otherwise immunologically healthy. This rearrangement joins TRBV4-3 to TRBJ2-2; TRBD2 agrees at 8 bases. DNA for the CDR3: TGCGCCAGCAGCCAACGAGCGGGAGCCGGGGAGCTGTTTTTT. Amino acid sequence: CASSQRAGAGELFF.